The 7 T cell receptor beta chains below come from one sample, sequenced in a study of blood T cell repertoires in COVID-19. TCRdb's copy holds only in-frame clones and misses some; the assay was immunoSEQ multiplex PCR. The data contain about 320,000 clones, around 90% of them seen just once; the ten biggest clones take up approximately 5.2%. Sequenced: PBMCs or T cells enriched from blood (not recorded which). These receptors were obtained from a man aged 55 to 70 who had recovered from COVID-19.

This sequence joins TRBV7-2 and TRBJ2-5, with a possible D match to TRBD2 (6 bases). V was cut by 8 bases and J by 2 bases, with 21 bases left in between. The CDR3 length is 16 residues. Germline assignment: CDR1 SGHTA and CDR2 FQGNSA. The CDR3 DNA reads TGTGCCAGCTGCCCTATCGGGACTCTATTGCAAGAGACCCAGTACTTC. Translating gives CASCPIGTLLQETQYF.

The chain uses TRBV11-2 and TRBJ2-5, with TRBD2 matching over 11 bases. CDR1 is SGHAT, CDR2 FQNNGV, per germline. The junction had 5 bases not matched to a gene; V was cut back by 4 bases and J by 1 base. The CDR3 extends over 16 amino acids. The CDR3 sequence: CASSYRLAGFQETQYF. CDR3 DNA: TGTGCCAGCAGCTACCGACTAGCGGGATTCCAAGAGACCCAGTACTTC.

The V call is TRBV10-2, the J call TRBJ2-7, with unresolved D. The CDR3 runs 13 residues. V shed 0 bases and J shed 7 bases, with 10 bases lying between them. The germline CDR1 and CDR2 sequences are WSHSY and SAAADI. CDR3 protein: CASSESTYGEQYF. The CDR3 DNA reads TGCGCCAGCAGTGAGTCGACTTATGGAGAGCAGTACTTC.

The chain couples TRBV2 to TRBJ2-5; perhaps TRBD2 as D (5 bases). Germline assignment: CDR1 SNHLY and CDR2 FYNNEI. Trimming took 5 bases from V and 5 from J, leaving 6 bases between them. The CDR3 spans 11 residues. CDR3: CASSPGETQYF. The CDR3 DNA reads as TGTGCCAGCAGTCCGGGGGAGACCCAGTACTTC.

This clone was detected once. The V and J genes are TRBV7-3 and TRBJ2-3; maybe TRBD1 (6 bases). Trimming took 4 bases from V and 3 from J, leaving 14 bases between them. CDR3 length equals 15 residues. Germline values: CDR1 SGHTA, CDR2 FQGTGA. The CDR3 here is CASSSHLQGTDTQYF. CDR3 DNA sequence: TGTGCCAGCAGCTCACATCTTCAGGGGACAGATACGCAGTATTTT.

V and J are TRBV29-1 and TRBJ1-1; possible D gene TRBD1, 5 bases. Per the germline V gene, CDR1 is SQVTM and CDR2 is ANQGSEA. The CDR3 is 10 amino acids. Trimming removed 8 bases at V and 8 bases at J, with 12 bases between. In DNA, the CDR3 is TGCAGCATTCAAGGGGCCGAAGCTTTCTTT. Translated: CSIQGAEAFF.

The J gene is TRBJ2-1, the V gene TRBV7-9; 9 bases match TRBD2. With V trimmed by 2 bases and J by 5 bases, 4 bases remained unmatched. The CDR3 has 15 amino acids. Germline V CDR1 and CDR2: SEHNR, FQNEAQ (reference sequence). The CDR3 sequence is CASSLKTSGNNEQFF. CDR3 DNA sequence: TGTGCCAGCAGCTTAAAGACTAGCGGAAACAATGAGCAGTTCTTC.